This T cell receptor beta chain was sequenced in a study of blood T cell repertoires in COVID-19. Produced via immunoSEQ multiplex PCR; TCRdb's table is partial and in-frame only. Found here are 300,000 to 400,000 clones, roughly nine tenths of them singletons; the top ten hold around 2.5%. CDR3 size: 15 residues. CDR1 is LNHDA and CDR2 is SQIVND in the germline V gene (reference sequence). Trimming pared 4 bases from V and 0 bases from J, leaving 10 bases between. All enrollees were about 18 to 89 years old and from 20 to 25 US areas. Donors were grouped by their self-reported clinical history. Sequenced sample: PBMCs or T cells enriched from blood (not recorded which). The V gene is TRBV19, the J gene TRBJ1-3, with D possibly matching TRBD1 (5 bases). The origin of this receptor is a man between 60 and 70 years old who had recovered from COVID-19. DNA for the CDR3: TGTGCCAGTAGTACCCGACAGAGCTCTGGAAACACCATATATTTT. Translated: CASSTRQSSGNTIYF.